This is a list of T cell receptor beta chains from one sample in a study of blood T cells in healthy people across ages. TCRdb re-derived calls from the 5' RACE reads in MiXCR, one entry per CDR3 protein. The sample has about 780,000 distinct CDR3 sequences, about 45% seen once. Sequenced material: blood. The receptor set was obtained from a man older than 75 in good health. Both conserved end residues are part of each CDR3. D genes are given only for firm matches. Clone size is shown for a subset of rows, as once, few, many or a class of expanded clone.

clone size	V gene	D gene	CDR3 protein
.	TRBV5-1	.	CASSSTGAGTGELFF
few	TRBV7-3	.	CASSLNLGEQFF
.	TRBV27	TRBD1	CASSSHRDRKYEQYF
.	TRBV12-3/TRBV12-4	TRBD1	CASSRTRQGAYEQYF
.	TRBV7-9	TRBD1	CASSFSTGGLKELFF
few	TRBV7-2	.	CASSLGAGLGEKLFF
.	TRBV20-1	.	CSASMNREGYDQPQHF
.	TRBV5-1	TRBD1	CASRDGTGGIQETQYF
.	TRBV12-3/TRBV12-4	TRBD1	CASSHAGTGGDEQFF
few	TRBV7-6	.	CASSLALLGSYNEQYF
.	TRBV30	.	CAFWDTEAFF
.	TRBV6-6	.	CASSNAGFGANVLTF
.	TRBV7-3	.	CASSFEGASLDAQYF
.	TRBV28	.	CASRGIGGKQETQYF
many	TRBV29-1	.	CSVGHFGNEQYF
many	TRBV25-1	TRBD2	CASRGWTSGKETQYF
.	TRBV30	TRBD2	CAWRGAGAYNEQFF